Each of the 8 T cell receptor beta chains below was sequenced from the same sample in a study of CXCR3-negative and CXCR3-positive naive CD8 T cells. Their target antigens are unknown. Study-wide findings and caveats: Researchers report that CXCR3-positive naive cells carry more hydrophobic TRB CDR3s than CXCR3-negative naive cells.

The method, 5' RACE with UMI labels, was used to prepare the TRB cDNA libraries. From the 5' RACE reads, TCRdb lists one entry per CDR3 protein and no DNA. The sample has approximately 59,000 distinct CDR3 sequences. Sequenced material: naive CXCR3+ CD8+ T cells from blood. Subset denoted: CD45RO-CCR7+CD27+CD95- naive CD8+ T cells expressing CXCR3 (TNR3+). These receptors all stem from a human donor in good health. Some clones in this sample may be carry-over from other donors' samples.

The chain is built from TRBV6-5 and TRBJ2-1; TCRdb outputs TRBD1, but without DNA this stays unchecked. Germline-derived CDR1 and CDR2 are MNHEY and SVGAGI. The CDR3 covers 15 residues. This CDR3 reads CASSPVTGGNNEQFF.

This chain connects TRBV29-1 to TRBJ2-7; as DNA is missing, the TRBD2 call by TCRdb cannot be tested. Per the germline V gene, CDR1 is SQVTM and CDR2 is ANQGSEA. The CDR3 runs to 13 residues. The CDR3 loop is CSVEGRLTYEQYF.

The J gene is TRBJ1-2, the V gene TRBV10-3. This CDR3 is 16 amino acids long. Germline CDR1 reads ENHRY; CDR2 reads SYGVKD. Here the CDR3 reads CAISVGGLEASDGYTF.

The rearrangement uses TRBV4-1 and TRBJ2-7; TCRdb reports TRBD1, a call that lacks DNA to check it against. This CDR3 is built from 15 residues. Germline assignment: CDR1 MGHRA and CDR2 YSYEKL. The CDR3 here is CASSQHRDRGSEQYF.

The rearrangement uses TRBV7-2 and TRBJ2-7. CDR1 and CDR2 (germline): SGHTA, FQGNSA. CDR3 length: 12 amino acids. CDR3 residues: CASSSGIYEQYF.

The rearrangement links TRBV6-5 to TRBJ2-5. The CDR3 is 14 residues long. Germline loops: CDR1 MNHEY, CDR2 SVGAGI. CDR3 residues: CASSLTGNQETQYF.

The chain links TRBV29-1 to TRBJ2-7; TCRdb returns TRBD1, unconfirmable since there is no DNA. Germline CDR1 reads SQVTM; CDR2 reads ANQGSEA. This CDR3 is built from 12 residues. The CDR3: CSVELRAYEQYF.

The rearrangement links TRBV6-5 to TRBJ1-2; TCRdb gives TRBD1 as the D gene, but with no DNA this cannot be confirmed. The CDR3 is made up of 15 amino acids. Germline V lookup: CDR1 MNHEY, CDR2 SVGAGI. CDR3: CASSTQGTSFYGYTF.